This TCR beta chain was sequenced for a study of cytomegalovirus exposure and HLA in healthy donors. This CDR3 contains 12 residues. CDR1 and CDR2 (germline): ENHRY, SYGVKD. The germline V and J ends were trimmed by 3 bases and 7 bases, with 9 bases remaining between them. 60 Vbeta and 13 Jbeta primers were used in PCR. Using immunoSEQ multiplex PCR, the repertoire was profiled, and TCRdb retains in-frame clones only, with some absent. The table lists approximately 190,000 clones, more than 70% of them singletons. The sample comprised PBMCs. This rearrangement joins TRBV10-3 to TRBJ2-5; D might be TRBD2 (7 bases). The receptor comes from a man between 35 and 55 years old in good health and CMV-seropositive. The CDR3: CAISEGGGTQYF. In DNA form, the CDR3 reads TGTGCCATCAGTGAAGGGGGGGGGACCCAGTACTTC.